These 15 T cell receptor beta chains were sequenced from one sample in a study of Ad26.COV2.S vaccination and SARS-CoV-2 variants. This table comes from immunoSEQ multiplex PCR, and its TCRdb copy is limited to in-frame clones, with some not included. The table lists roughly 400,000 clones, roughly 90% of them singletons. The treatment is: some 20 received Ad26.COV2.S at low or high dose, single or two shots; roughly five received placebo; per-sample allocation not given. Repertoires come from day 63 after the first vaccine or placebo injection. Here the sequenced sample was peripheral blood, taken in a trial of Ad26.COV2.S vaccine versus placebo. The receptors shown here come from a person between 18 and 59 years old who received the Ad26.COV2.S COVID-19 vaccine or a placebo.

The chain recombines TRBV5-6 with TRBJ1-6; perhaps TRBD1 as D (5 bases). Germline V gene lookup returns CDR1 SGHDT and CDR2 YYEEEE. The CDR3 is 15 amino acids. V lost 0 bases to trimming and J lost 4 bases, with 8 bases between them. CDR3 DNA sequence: TGTGCCAGCAGCTTGGTCGGGGGATATAATTCACCCCTCCACTTT. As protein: CASSLVGGYNSPLHF.

This CDR3 reads CASSEKWTGGLGGYTF. The CDR3 DNA is TGTGCCAGCAGTGAAAAATGGACAGGGGGCTTGGGTGGCTACACCTTC. This chain joins TRBV27 and TRBJ1-2; TRBD1 aligns across 11 bases. The ends lost 5 bases at V and 7 bases at J; junction bases unmatched: 12. Germline V gene sequence: CDR1 MNHEY, CDR2 SMNVEV (reference sequence). The CDR3 spans 16 residues.

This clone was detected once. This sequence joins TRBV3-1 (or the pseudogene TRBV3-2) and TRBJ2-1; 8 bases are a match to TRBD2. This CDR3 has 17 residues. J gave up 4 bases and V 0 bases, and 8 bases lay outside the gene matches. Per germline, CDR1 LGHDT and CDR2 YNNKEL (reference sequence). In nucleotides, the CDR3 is TGTGCCAGCAGCCAAGATATTATACTAGCGGAATACAATGAGCAGTTCTTC. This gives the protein CASSQDIILAEYNEQFF.

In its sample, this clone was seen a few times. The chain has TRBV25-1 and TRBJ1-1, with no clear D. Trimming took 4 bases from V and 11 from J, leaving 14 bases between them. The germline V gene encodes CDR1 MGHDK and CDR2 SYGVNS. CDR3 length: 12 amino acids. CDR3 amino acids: CASSVGGGFAFF. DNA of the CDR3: TGTGCCAGCAGTGTGGGTGGAGGGTTTGCTTTCTTT.

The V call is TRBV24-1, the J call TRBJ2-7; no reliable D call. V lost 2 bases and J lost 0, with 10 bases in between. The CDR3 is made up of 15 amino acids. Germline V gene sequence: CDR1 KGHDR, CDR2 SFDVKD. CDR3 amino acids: CATSDSSGDSYEQYF. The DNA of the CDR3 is TGTGCCACCAGTGATTCGTCAGGAGACTCCTACGAGCAGTACTTC.

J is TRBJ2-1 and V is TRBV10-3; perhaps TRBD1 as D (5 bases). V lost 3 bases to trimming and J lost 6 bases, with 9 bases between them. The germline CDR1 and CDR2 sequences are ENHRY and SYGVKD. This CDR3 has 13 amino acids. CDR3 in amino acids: CAISDGQGNEQFF. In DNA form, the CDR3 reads TGTGCCATCAGTGATGGTCAGGGCAATGAGCAGTTCTTC.

The CDR3 loop reads CASSLIFHEQYF. The CDR3 DNA reads as TGTGCCAGCAGTTTAATCTTCCACGAGCAGTACTTC. The chain is built from TRBV12-3 or TRBV12-4 and TRBJ2-7, with D hard to call. Deletions cut 2 bases from V and 5 bases from J, with 7 bases between. The CDR3 totals 12 residues.

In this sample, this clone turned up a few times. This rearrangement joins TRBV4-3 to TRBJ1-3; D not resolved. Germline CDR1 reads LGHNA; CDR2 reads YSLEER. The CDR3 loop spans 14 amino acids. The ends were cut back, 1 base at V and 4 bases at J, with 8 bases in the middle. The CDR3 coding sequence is TGCGCCAGCAGCCAAGTGGTAGGAGGAAACACCATATATTTT. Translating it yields CASSQVVGGNTIYF.

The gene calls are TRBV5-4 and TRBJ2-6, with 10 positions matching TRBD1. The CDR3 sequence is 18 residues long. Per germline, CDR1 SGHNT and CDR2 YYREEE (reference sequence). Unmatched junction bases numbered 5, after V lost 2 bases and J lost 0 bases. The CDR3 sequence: CASSFGQGGLSGANVLTF. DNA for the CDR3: TGTGCCAGCAGCTTCGGACAGGGGGGTCTCTCTGGGGCCAACGTCCTGACTTTC.

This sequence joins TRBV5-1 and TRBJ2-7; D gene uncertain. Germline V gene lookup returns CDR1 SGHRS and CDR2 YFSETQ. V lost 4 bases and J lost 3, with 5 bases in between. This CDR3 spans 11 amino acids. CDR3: CASSDHYEQYF. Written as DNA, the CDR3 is TGCGCCAGCAGCGACCACTACGAGCAGTACTTC.

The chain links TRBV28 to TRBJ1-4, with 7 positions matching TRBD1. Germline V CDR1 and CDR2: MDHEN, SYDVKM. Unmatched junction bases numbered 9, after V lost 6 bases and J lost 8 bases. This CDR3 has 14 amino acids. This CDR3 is CASSLRVGGEKLFF. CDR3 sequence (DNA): TGTGCCAGCAGCCTGAGGGTAGGGGGCGAAAAACTGTTTTTT.

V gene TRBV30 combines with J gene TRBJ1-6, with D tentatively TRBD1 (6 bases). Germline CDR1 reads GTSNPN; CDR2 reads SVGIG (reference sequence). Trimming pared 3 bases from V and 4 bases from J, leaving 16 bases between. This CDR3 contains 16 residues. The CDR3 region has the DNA TGTGCCTGGAGGACCTTGGACAGATTTTATAATTCACCCCTCCACTTT. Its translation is CAWRTLDRFYNSPLHF.

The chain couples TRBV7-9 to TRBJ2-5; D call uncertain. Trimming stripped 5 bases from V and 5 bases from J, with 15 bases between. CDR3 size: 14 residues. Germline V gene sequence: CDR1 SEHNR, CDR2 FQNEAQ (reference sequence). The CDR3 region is CASSRAPAGETQYF. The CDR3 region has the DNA TGTGCCAGCAGCCGGGCTCCAGCTGGTGAGACCCAGTACTTC.

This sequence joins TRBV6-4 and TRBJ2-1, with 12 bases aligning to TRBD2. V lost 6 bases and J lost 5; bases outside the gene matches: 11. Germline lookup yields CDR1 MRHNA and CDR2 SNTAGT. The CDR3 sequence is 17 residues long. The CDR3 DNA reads TGTGCCAGCAGCCGACGGGCTAGCGGGGGGGGCAACAATGAGCAGTTCTTC. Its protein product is CASSRRASGGGNNEQFF.

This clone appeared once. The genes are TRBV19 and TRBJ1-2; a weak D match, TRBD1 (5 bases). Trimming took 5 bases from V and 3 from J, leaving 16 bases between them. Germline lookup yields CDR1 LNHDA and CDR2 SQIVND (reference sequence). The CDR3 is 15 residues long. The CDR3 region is CASSPWQGADYGYTF. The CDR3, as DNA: TGTGCCAGTAGTCCTTGGCAGGGAGCGGACTATGGCTACACCTTC.